The following is a TCR beta chain sequence with its context. This entry is derived from a study of T cell changes during pregnancy in multiple sclerosis. From germline, CDR1 is SGHNT and CDR2 YYREEE (reference sequence). V dropped 3 bases and J dropped 4; count of bases not matched to a gene: 6. The CDR3 totals 14 residues. Using immunoSEQ multiplex PCR, the repertoire was profiled, and TCRdb retains in-frame clones only, with some absent. Among about 120,000 clones listed, 92% were seen once. V gene TRBV5-4 combines with J gene TRBJ1-2, with 7 nucleotides matching TRBD1. The starting material was peripheral blood, obtained in the third trimester of pregnancy. The TCR comes from a female donor with multiple sclerosis, enrolled in a pregnancy study. The CDR3 is CASSSGTVRYGYTF. CDR3 nucleotide sequence: TGTGCCAGCAGCTCCGGGACAGTCCGCTATGGCTACACCTTC.